These 14 T cell receptor beta chains were sequenced from one sample in a study of cytomegalovirus exposure and HLA in healthy donors. PCR used 60 Vbeta primers and 13 Jbeta primers. Generated by immunoSEQ multiplex PCR, the TCRdb table keeps only in-frame clones and is missing some. Among under 95,000 clones listed, approximately 7.6% were seen once. Sequencing was carried out using PBMCs. Receptors originate from a man aged 45 to 65 in good health and CMV-seronegative.

This clone was counted between two and nine times. The V gene is TRBV6-5, the J gene TRBJ2-1; 9 bases map to TRBD2. This CDR3 has 14 residues. V gave up 8 bases and J gave up 11 bases; unmatched junction bases: 13. The germline V gene encodes CDR1 MNHEY and CDR2 SVGAGI. CDR3 loop: CASQMGGGAFKQFF. CDR3 nucleotides: TGTGCCAGCCAGATGGGCGGGGGGGCTTTTAAGCAGTTCTTC.

As regards this clone: The sample holds other DNA sequences that translate to the same CDR3. J is TRBJ2-1 and V is TRBV28; 7 nucleotides align to TRBD1. Germline CDR1 reads MDHEN; CDR2 reads SYDVKM. The CDR3 totals 15 residues. Trimming cost V 5 bases and J 7 bases; bases outside gene matches: 11. The CDR3 loop is CASSPLTGSGNEQFF. CDR3 DNA sequence: TGTGCCAGCAGTCCTCTGACAGGGTCGGGGAATGAGCAGTTCTTC.

This clone has more than one count but fewer than ten. The CDR3 protein is CAWNPGTGGHEQYF. The CDR3 region has the DNA TGTGCCTGGAACCCCGGGACAGGGGGCCACGAGCAGTACTTC. This chain connects TRBV30 to TRBJ2-7, with 12 positions matching TRBD1. Germline loops: CDR1 GTSNPN, CDR2 SVGIG (reference sequence). This CDR3 is built from 14 residues. Trimming took 4 bases from V and 5 from J; bases not matched to a gene: 6. The variable domain in full, completed from reference TRBV30 and TRBJ2-7, reads SQTIHQWPATLVQPVGSPLSLECTVEGTSNPNLYWYRQAAGRGLQLLFYSVGIGQISSEVPQNLSASRPQDRQFILSSKKLLLSDSGFYLCAWNPGTGGHEQYFGPGTRLTVT.

This clone has only a few counts. The CDR3 spells CASSLGASGSRETQYF. CDR3 nucleotide sequence: TGTGCCAGCAGCTTAGGGGCTAGCGGGAGCAGGGAGACCCAGTACTTC. The chain uses TRBV7-2 and TRBJ2-5, with TRBD2 matching 10 bases. CDR1 and CDR2 (germline): SGHTA, FQGNSA. With 1 base clipped from V and 5 bases from J, the junction kept 7 bases outside the gene matches. The CDR3 length is 16 residues. The full variable domain, with the rest looked up from reference TRBV7-2 and TRBJ2-5, is GAGVSQSPSNKVTEKGKDVELRCDPISGHTALYWYRQSLGQGLEFLIYFQGNSAPDKSGLPSDRFSAERTGGSVSTLTIQRTQQEDSAVYLCASSLGASGSRETQYFGPGTRLLVL.

This clone was detected a few times. This chain joins TRBV2 and TRBJ1-1, with TRBD1 matching over 9 bases. Trimming took 6 bases from V and 0 from J; bases not matched to a gene: 5. The germline V gene has CDR1 SNHLY and CDR2 FYNNEI. The CDR3 runs to 15 residues. The DNA of the CDR3 is TGTGCCAGCAGCCCCGGGACAGGGATGAACACTGAAGCTTTCTTT. Translating gives CASSPGTGMNTEAFF.

In this sample, this clone turned up a few times. The rearrangement joins TRBV9 to TRBJ1-5, with TRBD1 matching over 7 bases. Germline V gene sequence: CDR1 SGDLS, CDR2 YYNGEE. V lost 2 bases and J lost 5; bases outside the gene matches: 7. CDR3 length: 15 residues. For the CDR3, the DNA is TGTGCCAGCAGCGTCGATGGGGACAGCTATCAGCCCCAGCATTTT. Protein: CASSVDGDSYQPQHF. Full variable domain (rest looked up from reference TRBV9 and TRBJ1-5): DSGVTQTPKHLITATGQRVTLRCSPRSGDLSVYWYQQSLDQGLQFLIQYYNGEERAKGNILERFSAQQFPDLHSELNLSSLELGDSALYFCASSVDGDSYQPQHFGDGTRLSIL.

The chain recombines TRBV28 with TRBJ1-2; no reliable D call. Germline assignment: CDR1 MDHEN and CDR2 SYDVKM. CDR3 length: 12 amino acids. Trimming removed 6 bases from V and 8 bases from J, with 13 bases in between. CDR3 bases: TGTGCCAGCAGCCCCACTCCCTTAGGCTACACCTTC. Its protein is CASSPTPLGYTF.

A few counts support this clone. The chain has TRBV7-3 and TRBJ2-3; 9 nucleotides match TRBD2. Per the germline V gene, CDR1 is SGHTA and CDR2 is FQGTGA. The CDR3 totals 13 residues. Losses at the gene ends were 8 bases for V and 8 bases for J; bases not matched to a gene: 8. CDR3 DNA: TGTGCCAGCGGCGTAGCGGGAGTGGGTACGCAGTATTTT. Its translation: CASGVAGVGTQYF.

The rearrangement joins TRBV7-2 to TRBJ1-5; 8 bases agree with TRBD1. CDR1 and CDR2 (germline): SGHTA, FQGNSA. CDR3 length: 14 residues. V dropped 1 base and J dropped 7; count of bases not matched to a gene: 3. The CDR3 DNA follows: TGTGCCAGCAGCTTAGGCAGGGGGCAACAGCCCCAGCATTTT. Protein sequence: CASSLGRGQQPQHF.

This clone came up a few times. The chain uses TRBV7-2 and TRBJ2-1; D not certain. CDR3 length: 16 amino acids. Deletions cut 1 base from V and 0 bases from J, with 10 bases between. Germline CDR1 is SGHTA and CDR2 is FQGNSA. CDR3 sequence: CASSLGTYPSYNEQFF. The CDR3 region has the DNA TGTGCCAGCAGCTTAGGAACCTACCCCTCCTACAATGAGCAGTTCTTC.

This clone was found a few times. As DNA, the CDR3 is TGTGCCAGCAGCATGGTGGACAGGGGGCTAAACGAGCAGTACTTC. Translated, it gives CASSMVDRGLNEQYF. V gene TRBV21-1 combines with J gene TRBJ2-7; the table gives TRBD1 as D, unverified against the DNA. TRBV21-1 is described as a pseudogene. This CDR3 is 15 amino acids long.

The sample holds a few counts of this clone. The V call is TRBV27, the J call TRBJ2-1, with D perhaps matching TRBD2 (6 bases). V gave up 5 bases and J gave up 0 bases, with 8 bases separating them. CDR1 is MNHEY, CDR2 SMNVEV, per germline (reference sequence). This CDR3 is built from 14 residues. The DNA for the CDR3 is TGTGCCAGCAGTGTTAGCGGCTCCTACAATGAGCAGTTCTTC. Its translation: CASSVSGSYNEQFF.

The rearrangement links TRBV9 to TRBJ1-2, with D hard to call. Germline loops: CDR1 SGDLS, CDR2 YYNGEE. The CDR3 sequence is 14 residues long. V was pared by 4 bases and J by 4 bases, with 14 bases between. CDR3 sequence reads: CASSQRGLAYGYTF. As DNA, the CDR3 is TGTGCCAGCAGCCAGCGGGGTTTGGCCTATGGCTACACCTTC.

The V call is TRBV6-5, the J call TRBJ1-6; 9 bases agree with TRBD1. The length of the CDR3 is 14 residues. V lost 9 bases, J lost 4 bases, and 4 bases stayed unmatched. From germline, CDR1 is MNHEY and CDR2 SVGAGI. DNA for the CDR3: TGTGCCAGTCGAGGACAGGGGTATAATTCACCCCTCCACTTT. As protein: CASRGQGYNSPLHF.